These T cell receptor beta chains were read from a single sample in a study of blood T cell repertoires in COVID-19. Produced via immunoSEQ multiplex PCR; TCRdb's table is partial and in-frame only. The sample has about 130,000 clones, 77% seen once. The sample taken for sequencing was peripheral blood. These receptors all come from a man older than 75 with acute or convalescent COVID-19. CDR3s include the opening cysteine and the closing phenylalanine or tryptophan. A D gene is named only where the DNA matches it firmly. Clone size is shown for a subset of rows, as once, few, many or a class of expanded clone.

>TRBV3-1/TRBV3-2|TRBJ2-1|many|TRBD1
TGTGCCAGCAGCCAAGTTTTAGGGGGCATTAACAATGAGCAGTTCTTC
CASSQVLGGINNEQFF
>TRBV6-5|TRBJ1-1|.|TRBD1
TGTGCCAGCAGCTTGGACAGGGGGTTCACTGAAGCTTTCTTT
CASSLDRGFTEAFF
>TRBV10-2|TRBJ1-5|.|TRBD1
TGCGCCAGCAGGGGGACAGACAATAGCAATCAGCCCCAGCATTTT
CASRGTDNSNQPQHF
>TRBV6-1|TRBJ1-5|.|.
TGTGCCAGCAGTGATGGGCAGGGGTATCAGCCCCAGCATTTT
CASSDGQGYQPQHF
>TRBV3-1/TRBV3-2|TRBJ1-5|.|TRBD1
TGTGCCAGCAGCTCCGGGACAGGGGCGGGTCAGCCCCAGCATTTT
CASSSGTGAGQPQHF
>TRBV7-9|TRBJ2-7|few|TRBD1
TGTGCCAGCAGCTTAGCCTTTGGGACAGCAGCCTACGAGCAGTACTTC
CASSLAFGTAAYEQYF
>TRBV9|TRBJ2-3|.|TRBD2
TGTGCCAGCAGCGTACTGGGGACTAGCATAACAGATACGCAGTATTTT
CASSVLGTSITDTQYF
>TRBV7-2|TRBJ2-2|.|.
TGTGCCAGCAGCTTAGTCTCCACCGGGGAGCTGTTTTTT
CASSLVSTGELFF
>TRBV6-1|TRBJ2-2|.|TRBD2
TGTGCCAGCAGTGAGAGGACTAGCCTGAACACCGGGGAGCTGTTTTTT
CASSERTSLNTGELFF
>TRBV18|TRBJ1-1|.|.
TGTGCCAGCTCACCAAATCAGTATGAAGCTTTCTTT
CASSPNQYEAFF
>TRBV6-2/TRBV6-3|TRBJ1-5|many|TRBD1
TGTGCCAGCAGTACGCGAACGACAGGGAAGCGACAGCCCCAGCATTTT
CASSTRTTGKRQPQHF
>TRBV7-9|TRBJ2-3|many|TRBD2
TGTGCCAGCAGCCCTAGCGGAAGCACAGATACGCAGTATTTT
CASSPSGSTDTQYF
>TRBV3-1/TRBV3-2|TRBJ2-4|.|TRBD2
TGTGCCAGCAGCCAAGGGACTAGCGGGGGGAAAAACATTCAGTACTTC
CASSQGTSGGKNIQYF
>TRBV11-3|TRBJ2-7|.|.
TGTGCCAGCAGCAAAATACTGGACACCGAGCAGTACTTC
CASSKILDTEQYF
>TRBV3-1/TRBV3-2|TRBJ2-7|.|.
TGTGCCAGCAGCCAAGGACAGGGACTCCCGTACTTC
CASSQGQGLPYF
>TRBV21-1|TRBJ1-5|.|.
TGTGCCAGCAGCAAAGGGTCCAGGTCCGAGCCGCCCCAGCATTTT
CASSKGSRSEPPQHF
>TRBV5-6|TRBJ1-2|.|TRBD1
TGTGCCAGCAGCTTGGAGACAGGGATGACTAACTATGGCTACACCTTC
CASSLETGMTNYGYTF
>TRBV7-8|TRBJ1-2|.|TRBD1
TGTGCCAGCAGCTTAGGCAGGACAGGGGTCGGTGGCTACACCTTC
CASSLGRTGVGGYTF
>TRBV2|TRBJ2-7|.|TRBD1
TGTGCCAGCATGGCGGACAGGGGATCTTACGAGCAGTACTTC
CASMADRGSYEQYF
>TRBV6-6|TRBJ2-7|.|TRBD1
TGTGCCAGCAGCCCCCTGGGGACAGGGGGTGTTGAGCAGTACTTC
CASSPLGTGGVEQYF
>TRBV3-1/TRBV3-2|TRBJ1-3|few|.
TGTGCCAGCAGCCTCCAGGGTTCTGGAAACACCATATATTTT
CASSLQGSGNTIYF
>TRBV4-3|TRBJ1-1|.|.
TGCGCCAGCAGCCAAGGTCTAGGATTTAGCACTGAAGCTTTCTTT
CASSQGLGFSTEAFF
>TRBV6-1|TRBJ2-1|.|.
TGTGCCAGCAGTGAAGCTCGAACCGGTGAGCAGTTCTTC
CASSEARTGEQFF
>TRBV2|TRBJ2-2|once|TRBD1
TGTGCCAGCAGTGAGGCAGGGGGTGGGGGCACCGGGGAGCTGTTTTTT
CASSEAGGGGTGELFF
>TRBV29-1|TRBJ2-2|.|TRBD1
TGCAGCGTCACAGGGGGATATAGCTCCGGGACCGGGGAGCTGTTTTTT
CSVTGGYSSGTGELFF
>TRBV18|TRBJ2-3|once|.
TGTGCCAGCTCACCTCCGGAGATTAGCACAGATACGCAGTATTTT
CASSPPEISTDTQYF
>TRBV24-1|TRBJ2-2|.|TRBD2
TGTGCCACCAGTGACGCGCGGGGGGGCATCACCGGGGAGCTGTTTTTT
CATSDARGGITGELFF
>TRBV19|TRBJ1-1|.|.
TGTGCCAGTAGTATGGAGGACGGACTATTGAACACTGAAGCTTTCTTT
CASSMEDGLLNTEAFF
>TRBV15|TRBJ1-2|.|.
TGTGCCACCAGCATCGGGGGAGCGCTTAACTATGGCTACACCTTC
CATSIGGALNYGYTF